The clone carrying this T cell receptor beta chain was detected ten times or more. Its antigen is currently unknown. This sample is part of a study of T cells in Graves' hyperthyroidism and ophthalmopathy. RNA transcripts gave rise to amplified TCR beta CDR3 regions. An initial round of RT-PCR targeting the TCR CDR3 relied on the HTBI primer set. TCRdb reanalysed the multiplex PCR reads using MiXCR and keeps one entry per CDR3 protein. The data hold roughly 700,000 distinct CDR3 sequences, with approximately 15% observed a single time. General study results and limits: The blood repertoire included most of the expanded thyroid clonotypes above 0.001.

Investigators excluded patients with uncontrolled infection, other autoimmune disease, pregnancy or lactation. Diagnosis rested on symptoms, serum thyroxine and TRAb, thyroid ultrasound, and orbital computed tomography. The CDR3 length is 15 residues. Per the germline V gene, CDR1 is SEHNR and CDR2 is FQNEAQ (reference sequence). Trimming at V came to 5 bases and at J to 4 bases, leaving 9 bases not matched to a gene. This clonotype was obtained from a woman under 30 with Graves' hyperthyroidism. Input material: blood. The chain links TRBV7-9 to TRBJ1-2; 8 bases are a match to TRBD1. Written as DNA, the CDR3 is TGTGCCAGCAGCCCCGTGGCAGGGGGCCTCTATGGCTACACCTTC. Protein sequence: CASSPVAGGLYGYTF. Drawing the rest from reference TRBV7-9 and TRBJ1-2, the complete variable domain is DTGVSQNPRHKITKRGQNVTFRCDPISEHNRLYWYRQTLGQGPEFLTYFQNEAQLEKSRLLSDRFSAERPKGSFSTLEIQRTEQGDSAMYLCASSPVAGGLYGYTFGSGTRLTVV.